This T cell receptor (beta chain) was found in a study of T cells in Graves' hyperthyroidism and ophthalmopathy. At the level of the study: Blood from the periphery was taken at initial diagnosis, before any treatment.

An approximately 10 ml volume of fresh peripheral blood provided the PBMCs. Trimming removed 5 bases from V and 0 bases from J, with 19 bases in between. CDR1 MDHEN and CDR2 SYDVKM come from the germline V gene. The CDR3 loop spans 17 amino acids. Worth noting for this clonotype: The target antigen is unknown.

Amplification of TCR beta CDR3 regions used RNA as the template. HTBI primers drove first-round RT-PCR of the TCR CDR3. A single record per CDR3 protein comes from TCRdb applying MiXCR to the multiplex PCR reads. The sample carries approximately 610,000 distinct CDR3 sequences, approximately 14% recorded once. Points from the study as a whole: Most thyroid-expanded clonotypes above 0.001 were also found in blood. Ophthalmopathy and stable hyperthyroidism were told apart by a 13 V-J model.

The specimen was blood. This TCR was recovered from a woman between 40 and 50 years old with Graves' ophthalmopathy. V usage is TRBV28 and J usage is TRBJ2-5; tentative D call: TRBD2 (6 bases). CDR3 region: CASSDTGGPNYQETQYF. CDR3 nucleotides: TGTGCCAGCAGTGATACTGGAGGGCCGAACTACCAAGAGACCCAGTACTTC. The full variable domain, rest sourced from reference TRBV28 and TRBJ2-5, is DVKVTQSSRYLVKRTGEKVFLECVQDMDHENMFWYRQDPGLGLRLIYFSYDVKMKEKGDIPEGYSVSREKKERFSLILESASTNQTSMYLCASSDTGGPNYQETQYFGPGTRLLVL.